These T cell receptor beta chains were read from a single sample in a study of blood T cell repertoires in COVID-19. Measured with immunoSEQ multiplex PCR; TCRdb has only the in-frame clones, and not every one. Of 300,000 to 400,000 clones listed, 80% to 90% are singletons. Sequencing was carried out using PBMCs or T cells enriched from blood (not recorded which). Receptor source: a man aged 25 to 45 who had recovered from COVID-19. The CDR3 runs from the conserved cysteine through the conserved F or W. A D gene is named only where the DNA matches it firmly. Clone size is given for some rows only: seen once, a few or many times, or a class if the clone is expanded.

D gene: -; clone size: -; J gene: TRBJ1-3; V gene: TRBV5-1; CDR3 DNA: TGCGCCAGCAGCCCCGCGGGTGTGGGTTTAGCCGGAAACACCATATATTTT; CDR3 protein: CASSPAGVGLAGNTIYF
D gene: TRBD2; clone size: -; J gene: TRBJ2-2; V gene: TRBV7-6; CDR3 DNA: TGTGCCAGCAGCTCCCTGGGACTAGCGGGAGCCGGGGAGCTGTTTTTT; CDR3 protein: CASSSLGLAGAGELFF
D gene: -; clone size: -; J gene: TRBJ2-2; V gene: TRBV4-1; CDR3 DNA: TGCGCCAGCAGCCAAGATCGTTACGGGGGGCCTGGGACCGGGGAGCTGTTTTTT; CDR3 protein: CASSQDRYGGPGTGELFF
D gene: -; clone size: -; J gene: TRBJ2-7; V gene: TRBV3-1/TRBV3-2; CDR3 DNA: TGTGCCAGCAGCCAAGTCGCGGGTACGGCCCTGCAGTACTTC; CDR3 protein: CASSQVAGTALQYF
D gene: -; clone size: -; J gene: TRBJ2-1; V gene: TRBV5-1; CDR3 DNA: TGCGCCAGCAGCTTGGAATGGCAGTACAATGAGCAGTTCTTC; CDR3 protein: CASSLEWQYNEQFF
D gene: -; clone size: once; J gene: TRBJ1-4; V gene: TRBV9; CDR3 DNA: TGTGCCAGCAGCGTAGATACAGGGAAGGAAAAACTGTTTTTT; CDR3 protein: CASSVDTGKEKLFF
D gene: -; clone size: -; J gene: TRBJ1-2; V gene: TRBV13; CDR3 DNA: TGTGCCAGCAGCACCCACGCGACAGGTTCCGGCTACACCTTC; CDR3 protein: CASSTHATGSGYTF
D gene: -; clone size: -; J gene: TRBJ1-2; V gene: TRBV24-1; CDR3 DNA: TGTGCCACCAGTGATTCACTCACAGGGTATGGCTACACCTTC; CDR3 protein: CATSDSLTGYGYTF
D gene: -; clone size: -; J gene: TRBJ1-6; V gene: TRBV30; CDR3 DNA: TGTGCCGGTCGGTCGGGCTCCTATAATTCACCCCTCCACTTT; CDR3 protein: CAGRSGSYNSPLHF
D gene: TRBD1; clone size: -; J gene: TRBJ2-1; V gene: TRBV7-3; CDR3 DNA: TGTGCCAGCAGCAAGGGGGCAGATGAGCAGTTCTTC; CDR3 protein: CASSKGADEQFF
D gene: TRBD2; clone size: -; J gene: TRBJ2-2; V gene: TRBV19; CDR3 DNA: TGTGCCAGTAGTGTCCAAACAGCGGGGGGGCCGGGCACCGGGGAGCTGTTTTTT; CDR3 protein: CASSVQTAGGPGTGELFF
D gene: -; clone size: -; J gene: TRBJ2-5; V gene: TRBV19; CDR3 DNA: TGTGCCAGTAGAGGCGTCCGCCGGGAGCAGGCCCGGGAGACCCAGTACTTC; CDR3 protein: CASRGVRREQARETQYF
D gene: TRBD1; clone size: -; J gene: TRBJ2-1; V gene: TRBV7-9; CDR3 DNA: TGTGCCAGCAGCCCCCCGGGACAGGGGGTGAATGAGCAGTTCTTC; CDR3 protein: CASSPPGQGVNEQFF
D gene: TRBD2; clone size: -; J gene: TRBJ2-7; V gene: TRBV11-2; CDR3 DNA: TGTGCCAGCAGCTTAGAACCCCCGGGACTAGCGGACTACGAGCAGTACTTC; CDR3 protein: CASSLEPPGLADYEQYF
D gene: TRBD1; clone size: -; J gene: TRBJ1-4; V gene: TRBV5-5; CDR3 DNA: TGTGCCAGCAGCCAGACAGGGCTGAATGAAAAACTGTTTTTT; CDR3 protein: CASSQTGLNEKLFF
D gene: -; clone size: -; J gene: TRBJ1-3; V gene: TRBV28; CDR3 DNA: TGTGCCAGCAGTTTATATCGAGGGCGGCCTGGAAACACCATATATTTT; CDR3 protein: CASSLYRGRPGNTIYF
D gene: TRBD2; clone size: -; J gene: TRBJ2-1; V gene: TRBV10-3; CDR3 DNA: TGTGCCATCAGTGAAGATAGCGGGGGCGGGCAGTTCTTC; CDR3 protein: CAISEDSGGGQFF
D gene: -; clone size: once; J gene: TRBJ1-4; V gene: TRBV6-5; CDR3 DNA: TGTGCCAGCAGTCGAAGGGGATCAACTAATGAAAAACTGTTTTTT; CDR3 protein: CASSRRGSTNEKLFF
D gene: -; clone size: -; J gene: TRBJ1-3; V gene: TRBV5-5; CDR3 DNA: TGTGCCAGCAGCTTGGAGCGGGCCTCTGGAAACACCATATATTTT; CDR3 protein: CASSLERASGNTIYF
D gene: -; clone size: -; J gene: TRBJ2-3; V gene: TRBV9; CDR3 DNA: TGTGCCAGCAGCGTAGCTAGCATGAGGCCAGATACGCAGTATTTT; CDR3 protein: CASSVASMRPDTQYF
D gene: TRBD2; clone size: -; J gene: TRBJ2-3; V gene: TRBV2; CDR3 DNA: TGTGCCAGCAGAACTAGCGGGGCTACCACAGATACGCAGTATTTT; CDR3 protein: CASRTSGATTDTQYF
D gene: TRBD1; clone size: -; J gene: TRBJ1-1; V gene: TRBV10-3; CDR3 DNA: TGTGCCATCAGCACGACAGGGGGGGCTGAAGCTTTCTTT; CDR3 protein: CAISTTGGAEAFF
D gene: -; clone size: -; J gene: TRBJ1-1; V gene: TRBV12-3/TRBV12-4; CDR3 DNA: TGTGCCAGCAGTGGCGAACAGGGCACTGAAGCTTTCTTT; CDR3 protein: CASSGEQGTEAFF
D gene: -; clone size: few; J gene: TRBJ1-4; V gene: TRBV2; CDR3 DNA: TGTGCCAGCAGTGGGCCACCGACTAATGAAAAACTGTTTTTT; CDR3 protein: CASSGPPTNEKLFF
D gene: TRBD1; clone size: -; J gene: TRBJ2-7; V gene: TRBV19; CDR3 DNA: TGTGCCAGTAGTGCCGGGACAGGGGGAAAGCAGTACTTC; CDR3 protein: CASSAGTGGKQYF
D gene: -; clone size: -; J gene: TRBJ2-1; V gene: TRBV5-1; CDR3 DNA: TGCGCCAGCAGCTTGGGCAGGCCCTCCTACAATGAGCAGTTCTTC; CDR3 protein: CASSLGRPSYNEQFF
D gene: TRBD1; clone size: -; J gene: TRBJ2-5; V gene: TRBV10-2; CDR3 DNA: TGCGCCAGCAGTATCGGACAGGGCGGGGCCCAGTACTTC; CDR3 protein: CASSIGQGGAQYF
D gene: -; clone size: -; J gene: TRBJ2-1; V gene: TRBV6-2/TRBV6-3; CDR3 DNA: TGTGCCAGCAGTTACGAGGGGGAATCCTACAATGAGCAGTTCTTC; CDR3 protein: CASSYEGESYNEQFF
D gene: TRBD1; clone size: -; J gene: TRBJ1-5; V gene: TRBV4-1; CDR3 DNA: TGCGCCAGCAGCCTCGGACAGGGGGCTGGTCAGCCCCAGCATTTT; CDR3 protein: CASSLGQGAGQPQHF
D gene: TRBD2; clone size: -; J gene: TRBJ2-7; V gene: TRBV5-1; CDR3 DNA: TGCGCCAGCAGCTTTAGCGGGGGCGGCTACGAGCAGTACTTC; CDR3 protein: CASSFSGGGYEQYF
D gene: -; clone size: -; J gene: TRBJ2-7; V gene: TRBV5-1; CDR3 DNA: TGCGCCAGCAGCCCGGGGGGGACAGTATCCTACGAGCAGTACTTC; CDR3 protein: CASSPGGTVSYEQYF
D gene: -; clone size: once; J gene: TRBJ1-4; V gene: TRBV15; CDR3 DNA: TGTGCCACCCACAGGGCCTCAAATGAAAAACTGTTTTTT; CDR3 protein: CATHRASNEKLFF
D gene: -; clone size: -; J gene: TRBJ2-6; V gene: TRBV5-1; CDR3 DNA: TGCGCCAGCAGCTTGGCGGTCGGCTCTGGGGCCAACGTCCTGACTTTC; CDR3 protein: CASSLAVGSGANVLTF
D gene: -; clone size: -; J gene: TRBJ2-5; V gene: TRBV7-2; CDR3 DNA: TGTGCCAGCAGCTTTTCAGGGGAAGAGACCCAGTACTTC; CDR3 protein: CASSFSGEETQYF
D gene: -; clone size: -; J gene: TRBJ2-2; V gene: TRBV5-1; CDR3 DNA: TGCGCCAGCAGCCCCGACAGACCCACCGGGGAGCTGTTTTTT; CDR3 protein: CASSPDRPTGELFF
D gene: TRBD1; clone size: -; J gene: TRBJ1-5; V gene: TRBV19; CDR3 DNA: TGTGCCAGTAGTCTGAGTATAGGACAGGGTAAAGCCCAGCATTTT; CDR3 protein: CASSLSIGQGKAQHF
D gene: -; clone size: -; J gene: TRBJ1-2; V gene: TRBV24-1; CDR3 DNA: TGTGCCACCAGTGATTTGGCGGGGGGAAAAAATGGCTACACCTTC; CDR3 protein: CATSDLAGGKNGYTF
D gene: -; clone size: many; J gene: TRBJ2-7; V gene: TRBV2; CDR3 DNA: TGTGCCAGCAGTACCGGACAGCCCGCTTTATACGAGCAGTACTTC; CDR3 protein: CASSTGQPALYEQYF
D gene: -; clone size: -; J gene: TRBJ2-1; V gene: TRBV11-3; CDR3 DNA: TGTGCCAGCAGCGGGGGCCCCAATTACAATGAGCAGTTCTTC; CDR3 protein: CASSGGPNYNEQFF
D gene: -; clone size: -; J gene: TRBJ1-2; V gene: TRBV19; CDR3 DNA: TGTGCCAGTAGTATAGGGGCAGGAGGTAACTATGGCTACACCTTC; CDR3 protein: CASSIGAGGNYGYTF
D gene: -; clone size: once; J gene: TRBJ2-5; V gene: TRBV12-3/TRBV12-4; CDR3 DNA: TGTGCCAGCACCCCAGGGGACCAAGAGACCCAGTACTTC; CDR3 protein: CASTPGDQETQYF
D gene: -; clone size: -; J gene: TRBJ1-6; V gene: TRBV19; CDR3 DNA: TGTGCCAGTAGTGAATGGGGCAGGGGAAATTCACCCCTCCACTTT; CDR3 protein: CASSEWGRGNSPLHF